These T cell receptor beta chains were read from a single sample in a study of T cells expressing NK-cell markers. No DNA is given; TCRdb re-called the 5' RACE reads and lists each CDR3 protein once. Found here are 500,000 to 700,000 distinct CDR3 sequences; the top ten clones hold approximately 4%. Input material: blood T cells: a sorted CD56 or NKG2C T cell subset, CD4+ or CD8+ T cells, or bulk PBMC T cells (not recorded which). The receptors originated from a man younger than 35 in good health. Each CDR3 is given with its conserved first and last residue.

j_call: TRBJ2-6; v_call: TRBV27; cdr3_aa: CASSVTGSISGANVLTF
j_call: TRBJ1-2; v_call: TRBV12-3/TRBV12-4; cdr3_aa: CASSLGGFYGYTF
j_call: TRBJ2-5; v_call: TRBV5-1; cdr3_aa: CASRLDSRQETQYF
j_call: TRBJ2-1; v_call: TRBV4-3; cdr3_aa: CASSQDWRESNEQFF
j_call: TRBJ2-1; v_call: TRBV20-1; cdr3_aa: CSARPRAGRGNEQFF
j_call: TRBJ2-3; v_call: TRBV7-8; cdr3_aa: CASSLSWGGSTDTQYF
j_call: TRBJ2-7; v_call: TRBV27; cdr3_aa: CASSSGLAAYEQYF
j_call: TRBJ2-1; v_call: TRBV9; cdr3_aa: CASSVEPGGGYEQFF
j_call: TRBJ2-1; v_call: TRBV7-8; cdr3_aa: CASSLAGLAGAASFF
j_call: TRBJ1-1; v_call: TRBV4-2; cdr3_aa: CASSQDRDTEAFF
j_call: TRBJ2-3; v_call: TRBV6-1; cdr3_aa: CASRSGTGFADTQYF
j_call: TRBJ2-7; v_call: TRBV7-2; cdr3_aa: CASSPVAEQYF
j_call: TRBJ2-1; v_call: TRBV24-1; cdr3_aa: CATSDLSEQFF
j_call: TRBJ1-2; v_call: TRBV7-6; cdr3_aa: CASSFRVRSYGYTF
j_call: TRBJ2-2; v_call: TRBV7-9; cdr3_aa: CASSLAGRENTGELFF
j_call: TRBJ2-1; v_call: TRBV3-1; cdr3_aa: CASSEQTSGSMNEQFF
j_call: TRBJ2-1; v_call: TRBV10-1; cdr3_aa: CASSESWTSGRSPYNEQFF
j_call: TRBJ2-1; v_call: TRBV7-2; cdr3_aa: CASSLVGGRNMNEQFF
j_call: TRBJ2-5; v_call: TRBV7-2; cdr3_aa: CASSFIVGIGETQYF
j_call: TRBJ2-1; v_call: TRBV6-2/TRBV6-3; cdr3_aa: CASRFRASGTSSYNEQFF
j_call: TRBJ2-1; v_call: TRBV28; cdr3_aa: CASKTTAGVGSYNEQFF
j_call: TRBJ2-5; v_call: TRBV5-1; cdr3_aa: CASSWSGARQETQYF
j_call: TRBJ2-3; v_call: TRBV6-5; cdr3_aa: CASADGDTQYF
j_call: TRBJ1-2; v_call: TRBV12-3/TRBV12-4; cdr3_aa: CASSFRADPGGYTF
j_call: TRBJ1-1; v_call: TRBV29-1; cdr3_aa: CSAMTGNGNTEAFF
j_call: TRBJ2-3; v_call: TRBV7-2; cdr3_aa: CASSLALAGGSDTQYF
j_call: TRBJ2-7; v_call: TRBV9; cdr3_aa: CASSVGTSGTRSYEQYF
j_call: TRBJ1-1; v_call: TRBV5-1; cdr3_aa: CASSLGSPVDEAFF
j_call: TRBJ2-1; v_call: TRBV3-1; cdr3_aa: CASSQIPVSNEQFF
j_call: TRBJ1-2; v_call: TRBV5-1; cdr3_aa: CASSLLPGQGPTNYGYTF
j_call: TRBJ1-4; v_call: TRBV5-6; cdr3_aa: CASSPQGKVDEKLFF
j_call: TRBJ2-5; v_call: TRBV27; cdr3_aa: CASRPWTNQETQYF
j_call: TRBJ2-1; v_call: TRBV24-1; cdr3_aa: CATSDLGLMEQFF
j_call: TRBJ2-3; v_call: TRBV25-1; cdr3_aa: CASSELGLGTGTDTQYF
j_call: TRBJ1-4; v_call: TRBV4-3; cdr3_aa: CASSQARGANEKLFF
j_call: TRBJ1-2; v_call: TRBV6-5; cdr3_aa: CASSYKGWDNYGYTF
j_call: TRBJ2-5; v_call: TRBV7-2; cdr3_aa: CASSLMGAGDETQYF
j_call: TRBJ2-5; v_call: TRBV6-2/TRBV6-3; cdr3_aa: CASSPPGRINAVGTQYF
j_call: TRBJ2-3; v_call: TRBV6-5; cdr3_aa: CASSSGTSGRTDTQYF
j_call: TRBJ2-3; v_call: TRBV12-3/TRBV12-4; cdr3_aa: CASSRKRDTQYF
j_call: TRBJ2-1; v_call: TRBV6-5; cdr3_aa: CASSYSRGGTSGIYNEQFF
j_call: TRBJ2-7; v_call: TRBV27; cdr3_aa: CASRRGLGVYEQYF
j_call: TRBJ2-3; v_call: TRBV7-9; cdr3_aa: CASSLASAGDTQYF
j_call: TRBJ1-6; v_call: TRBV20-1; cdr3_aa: CSARRDRGVYNSPLHF
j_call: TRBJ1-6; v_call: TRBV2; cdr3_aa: CASSAMTGPSLHF
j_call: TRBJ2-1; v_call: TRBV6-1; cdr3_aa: CASIPVGGYEQFF